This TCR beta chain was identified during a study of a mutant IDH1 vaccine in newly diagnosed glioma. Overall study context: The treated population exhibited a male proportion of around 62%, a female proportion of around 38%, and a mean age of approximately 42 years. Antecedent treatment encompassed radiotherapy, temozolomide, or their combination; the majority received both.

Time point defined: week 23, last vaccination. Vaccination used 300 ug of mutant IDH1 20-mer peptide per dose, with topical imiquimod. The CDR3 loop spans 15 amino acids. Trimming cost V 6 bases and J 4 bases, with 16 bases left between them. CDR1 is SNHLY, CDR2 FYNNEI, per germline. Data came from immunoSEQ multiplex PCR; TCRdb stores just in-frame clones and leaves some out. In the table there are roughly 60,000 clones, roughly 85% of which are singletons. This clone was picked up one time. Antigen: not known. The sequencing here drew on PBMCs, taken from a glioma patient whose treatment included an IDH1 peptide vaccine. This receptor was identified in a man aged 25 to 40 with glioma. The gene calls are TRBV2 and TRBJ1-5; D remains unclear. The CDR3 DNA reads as TGTGCCAGCAGCCCTTCGAGCACCTCGAATCAGCCCCAGCATTTT. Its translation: CASSPSSTSNQPQHF.